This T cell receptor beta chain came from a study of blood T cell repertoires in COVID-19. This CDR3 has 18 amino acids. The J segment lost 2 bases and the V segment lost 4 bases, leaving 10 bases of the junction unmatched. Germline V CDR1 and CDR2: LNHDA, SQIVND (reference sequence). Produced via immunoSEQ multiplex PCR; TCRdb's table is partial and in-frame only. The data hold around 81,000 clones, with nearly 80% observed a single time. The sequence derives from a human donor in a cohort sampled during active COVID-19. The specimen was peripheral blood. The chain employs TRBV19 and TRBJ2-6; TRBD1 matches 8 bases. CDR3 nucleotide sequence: TGTGCCAGTAGTAGGGGAATGGGGACAGGCGCTGGGGCCAACGTCCTGACTTTC. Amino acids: CASSRGMGTGAGANVLTF.